One and the same sample provided the 19 T cell receptor beta chains below, sequenced in a study of T cell clonotyping in hematopoietic cell transplantation. Indicated time point: recipient sample about 28 days before transplant, after cytoreduction. TCRdb's table, derived via immunoSEQ multiplex PCR, lists solely in-frame clones and lacks some. The table includes tens of thousands of clones, approximately 84% detected once. This specimen was peripheral blood mononuclear cells, taken before stem cell transplant. The receptors originated from a man aged 60-69 years with biphenotypic leukemia. Some clones in this sample may be carry-over from other donors' samples.

The table lists this clone with a few counts. The V and J genes are TRBV7-9 and TRBJ2-7; TRBD2 is a possible D gene (5 bases). The V end lost 5 bases, the J end lost 4 bases, and 9 bases lay between the germline ends. The germline CDR1 and CDR2 sequences are SEHNR and FQNEAQ (reference sequence). This CDR3 contains 12 residues. The CDR3 loop is CASSPRGYEQYF. As DNA, the CDR3 is TGTGCCAGCAGCCCCCGGGGTTACGAGCAGTACTTC.

In nucleotides, the CDR3 is TGTGCCTGGGTAACAGGGTTAGATACGCAGTATTTT. This sequence encodes CAWVTGLDTQYF. The V gene is TRBV30, the J gene TRBJ2-3; TRBD1 might be the D (6 bases). Germline assignment: CDR1 GTSNPN and CDR2 SVGIG (reference sequence). The germline V and J ends were trimmed by 5 bases and 5 bases, with 11 bases remaining between them. The CDR3 is 12 amino acids.

The chain uses TRBV5-4 and TRBJ1-1; 7 nucleotides line up with TRBD1. The CDR3 extends over 16 amino acids. V lost 4 bases, J lost 2 bases, and 11 bases stayed unmatched. Looked up from germline, CDR1 is SGHNT and CDR2 is YYREEE (reference sequence). The CDR3 loop is CASSLDGQEGNTEAFF. Here the CDR3 DNA reads TGTGCCAGCAGCCTGGATGGACAGGAAGGTAACACTGAAGCTTTCTTT.

The chain employs TRBV2 and TRBJ2-1; D remains ambiguous. The germline V gene encodes CDR1 SNHLY and CDR2 FYNNEI. The CDR3 spans 14 residues. The V and J ends lost 2 bases and 0 bases respectively, with 5 bases between them. CDR3 nucleotide sequence: TGTGCCAGCAGTGAAATGAGCTCCTACAATGAGCAGTTCTTC. Translating gives CASSEMSSYNEQFF.

The V and J genes are TRBV18 and TRBJ2-6, with a possible D match to TRBD2 (5 bases). V was shortened by 3 bases and J by 0 bases, with 9 bases between the two germline ends. CDR1 is KGHSH and CDR2 is LQKENI in the germline V gene. CDR3 length: 16 amino acids. The CDR3 coding sequence is TGTGCCAGCTCACCTCTGGGGAGCTCTGGGGCCAACGTCCTGACTTTC. Its translation is CASSPLGSSGANVLTF.

The rearrangement links TRBV4-3 to TRBJ1-5; D remains unclear. The ends were cut back, 2 bases at V and 4 bases at J, with 6 bases in the middle. The CDR3 runs 13 residues. The germline gives CDR1 LGHNA, CDR2 YSLEER. CDR3 coding DNA: TGCGCCAGCAGCCAAACCCCGAATCAGCCCCAGCATTTT. This codes for CASSQTPNQPQHF.

This chain joins TRBV25-1 and TRBJ1-1; no reliable D call. The germline V gene encodes CDR1 MGHDK and CDR2 SYGVNS. There are 18 residues in the CDR3. V lost 8 bases to trimming and J lost 6 bases, with 31 bases between them. CDR3 in DNA: TGTGCCAGCCCGCTCATTTGCTGGGCGCGGGAGGGATATCCTGAAGCTTTCTTT. Translated: CASPLICWAREGYPEAFF.

The V and J genes are TRBV6-5 and TRBJ1-1; the match to TRBD1 covers 7 bases. The V gene end was trimmed by 7 bases and the J gene end by 1 base; junction bases not matched to a gene: 6. The CDR3 is made up of 14 amino acids. In germline, CDR1 is MNHEY, CDR2 SVGAGI. As DNA, the CDR3 is TGTGCCAGCACCAAGGACAGGAGGAACACTGAAGCTTTCTTT. Its translation: CASTKDRRNTEAFF.

This clone was counted a few times. The chain couples TRBV27 to TRBJ2-7; 7 bases agree with TRBD1. J gave up 1 base and V 5 bases, and 8 bases lay outside the gene matches. The CDR3 loop spans 15 amino acids. Germline V gives CDR1 MNHEY, CDR2 SMNVEV (reference sequence). CDR3 protein: CASSDRDAVSYEQYF. CDR3 nucleotides: TGTGCCAGCAGTGACAGGGACGCCGTTTCCTACGAGCAGTACTTC.

The chain employs TRBV19 and TRBJ2-3, with D unresolved. V was clipped by 7 bases and J by 3 bases, with 14 bases between them. Per the germline V gene, CDR1 is LNHDA and CDR2 is SQIVND (reference sequence). The CDR3 consists of 14 residues. For the CDR3, the DNA is TGTGCCAGTACCCTCAAACTTGGGACAGATACGCAGTATTTT. Translated: CASTLKLGTDTQYF.

In its sample, this clone was seen once. This rearrangement joins TRBV4-1 to TRBJ1-4, with D tentatively TRBD1 (5 bases). V was clipped by 0 bases and J by 3 bases, with 11 bases between them. The germline V gene has CDR1 MGHRA and CDR2 YSYEKL. The CDR3 contains 16 residues. The CDR3 reads CASSQEGGPSNEKLFF. Written as DNA, the CDR3 is TGCGCCAGCAGCCAAGAGGGGGGACCGTCTAATGAAAAACTGTTTTTT.

V gene TRBV30 combines with J gene TRBJ1-1; D not certain. V gave up 2 bases and J gave up 0 bases, with 4 bases separating them. CDR3 size: 12 residues. CDR1 is GTSNPN, CDR2 SVGIG, per germline (reference sequence). The CDR3 here is CAWSSMNTEAFF. In DNA form, the CDR3 reads TGTGCCTGGAGTTCGATGAACACTGAAGCTTTCTTT.

The chain uses TRBV2 and TRBJ2-3, with 12 bases lining up with TRBD2. CDR3 size: 15 residues. In germline, CDR1 is SNHLY, CDR2 FYNNEI. Trimming at V came to 8 bases and at J to 3 bases, leaving 6 bases not matched to a gene. The CDR3 DNA reads TGTGCCAGCTCTAGCGGGAGGGCCGGGACAGATACGCAGTATTTT. Protein: CASSSGRAGTDTQYF.

The rearrangement uses TRBV11-2 and TRBJ2-3, with 7 bases matching TRBD2. V gave up 1 base and J gave up 2 bases; unmatched junction bases: 6. Germline CDR1 SGHAT, CDR2 FQNNGV. The length of the CDR3 is 16 residues. CDR3 sequence (DNA): TGTGCCAGCAGCTTAGGTGCTAGCGGCCTCACAGATACGCAGTATTTT. It encodes CASSLGASGLTDTQYF.

V usage is TRBV19 and J usage is TRBJ1-1, with 10 bases identical to TRBD1. Unmatched junction bases numbered 11, after V lost 9 bases and J lost 4 bases. The CDR3 totals 15 residues. The germline V gene has CDR1 LNHDA and CDR2 SQIVND (reference sequence). CDR3 sequence: CASGDRGSTVTEAFF. The CDR3 DNA is TGTGCCAGCGGGGACAGGGGTAGTACGGTCACTGAAGCTTTCTTT.

A remark on this clone: Distinct nucleotide sequences in the sample also encode this CDR3. The gene calls are TRBV4-3 and TRBJ2-7, with D possibly matching TRBD2 (5 bases). CDR3 size: 13 residues. Germline CDR1 reads LGHNA; CDR2 reads YSLEER. The germline V and J ends were trimmed by 0 bases and 7 bases, with 10 bases remaining between them. In nucleotides, the CDR3 is TGCGCCAGCAGCCAAGAGGGTTGGGAGGAGCAGTACTTC. Protein: CASSQEGWEEQYF.

The V and J genes are TRBV5-1 and TRBJ2-3; D ambiguous. Trimming cost V 2 bases and J 5 bases, with 6 bases left between them. Germline CDR1 and CDR2: SGHRS and YFSETQ. This CDR3 has 12 amino acids. The DNA of the CDR3 is TGCGCCAGCAGCTTCCGAGTAGATACGCAGTATTTT. Protein sequence: CASSFRVDTQYF.

This sequence joins TRBV28 and TRBJ1-2, with TRBD1 matching 9 bases. CDR3 length: 13 residues. The V and J ends lost 5 bases and 5 bases, in that order; junction bases with no gene match: 3. Germline values: CDR1 MDHEN, CDR2 SYDVKM. DNA of the CDR3: TGTGCCAGCAGTCCGGGACAGGGTTATGGCTACACCTTC. Amino acid sequence: CASSPGQGYGYTF.

The rearrangement links TRBV6-5 to TRBJ1-1; a possible D gene is TRBD1 (6 bases). The CDR3 is 14 amino acids. CDR1 is MNHEY and CDR2 is SVGAGI in the germline V gene. The V gene lost 10 bases and the J gene lost 8 bases, with 23 bases spanning the gap. This CDR3 is CATSAGWTEGEAFF. The CDR3 DNA reads as TGTGCCACCTCGGCCGGGTGGACAGAGGGAGAAGCTTTCTTT.